This TCR beta chain was captured in a study of OX40 agonist ivuxolimab in advanced cancers. About the study: Ivuxolimab, which patients received intravenously every 2 weeks, was dosed at 0.01 to 10 mg/kg. Broader study findings: CD8+ T cells were the subset that, on average, had more expanded clones than CD4+.

Using immunoSEQ multiplex PCR, the repertoire was profiled, and TCRdb retains in-frame clones only, with some absent. The data contain over 50,000 clones, over 90% of them singletons. On this clone: What it recognizes is unknown.

The CDR3 covers 16 residues. Trimming shortened V by 3 bases and J by 1 base, and 15 bases separated the two germline ends. Germline CDR1 reads LNHDA; CDR2 reads SQIVND (reference sequence). The origin of this receptor is an adult with an advanced solid tumor such as melanoma, head and neck, liver or kidney cancer. V gene TRBV19 combines with J gene TRBJ1-1; D not certain. The sequenced sample was CD4+ or CD8+ T cells sorted from blood, obtained in a trial of the OX40 agonist ivuxolimab. CDR3 sequence: CASSIILSHANTEAFF. The DNA of the CDR3 is TGTGCCAGTAGTATTATACTATCCCATGCGAACACTGAAGCTTTCTTT. Filled out from reference TRBV19 and TRBJ1-1, the complete variable domain reads DGGITQSPKYLFRKEGQNVTLSCEQNLNHDAMYWYRQDPGQGLRLIYYSQIVNDFQKGDIAEGYSVSREKKESFPLTVTSAQKNPTAFYLCASSIILSHANTEAFFGQGTRLTVV.